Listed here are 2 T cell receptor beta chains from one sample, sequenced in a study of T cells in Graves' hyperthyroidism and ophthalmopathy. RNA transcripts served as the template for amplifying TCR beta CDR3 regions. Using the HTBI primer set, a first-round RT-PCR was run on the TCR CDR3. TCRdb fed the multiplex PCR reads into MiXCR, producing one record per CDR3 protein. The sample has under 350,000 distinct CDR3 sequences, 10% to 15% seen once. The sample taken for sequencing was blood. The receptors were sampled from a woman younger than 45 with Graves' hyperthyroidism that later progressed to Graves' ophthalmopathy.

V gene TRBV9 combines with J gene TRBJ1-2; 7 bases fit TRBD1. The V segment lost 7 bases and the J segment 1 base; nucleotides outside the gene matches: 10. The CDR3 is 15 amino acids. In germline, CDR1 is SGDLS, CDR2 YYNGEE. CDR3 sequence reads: CASSRRGRGNYGYTF. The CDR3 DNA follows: TGTGCCAGCTCCCGTAGGGGGCGCGGTAACTATGGCTACACCTTC.

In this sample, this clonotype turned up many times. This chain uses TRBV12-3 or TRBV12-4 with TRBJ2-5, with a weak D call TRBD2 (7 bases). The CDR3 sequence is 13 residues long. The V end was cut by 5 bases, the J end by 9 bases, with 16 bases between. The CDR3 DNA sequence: TGTGCCAGCAGTCGACCCGAGGGGGGGTCCCAGTACTTC. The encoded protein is CASSRPEGGSQYF.